This T cell receptor beta chain was recorded in a study of T cell responses to AZD1222 COVID-19 vaccine. Turning to this clone: Antigen specificity is unknown.

Study outcomes and limitations: White British ancestry dominated among donors, who included more females, and clonal diversity was possibly underestimated. Among AZD1222 vaccinees, only five to seven were seropositive at baseline. Increases in Spike-specific TCR breadth and depth were seen after two AZD1222 doses. Reportedly, close to half of spike-specific TCRs are directed against unmutated variant regions.

Some clones are missing from TCRdb's copy, which holds only in-frame ones; the method was immunoSEQ multiplex PCR. Counted here are about 110,000 clones, about 90% occurring once; the ten biggest clones make up about 3.3%. This receptor was obtained from an adult in good health. The starting material was peripheral blood, obtained on day 0 of AZD1222 vaccination.

Here the CDR3 reads CASSEWGHEQYF. The CDR3 DNA follows: TGTGCCAGCAGTGAATGGGGTCACGAGCAGTACTTC. The chain joins TRBV6-1 to TRBJ2-7; no clear D gene. Germline CDR1 and CDR2: MNHNS and SASEGT. Between the trimmed V and J ends, which lost 2 bases and 5 bases, there was a span of 7 bases. The CDR3 runs 12 residues.